The 8 T cell receptor beta chains below were found in one sample sequenced in a study of cytomegalovirus exposure and HLA in healthy donors. PCR was performed using 60 Vbeta and 13 Jbeta primers. Sequenced by immunoSEQ multiplex PCR; TCRdb stores in-frame clones only, minus some. This table holds around 200,000 clones, about 75% found once. The sample taken for sequencing was PBMCs. The origin of the receptors is a male donor in good health and CMV-seronegative.

The gene calls are TRBV12-5 and TRBJ2-4; maybe TRBD1 (5 bases). V shed 2 bases and J shed 6 bases, with 11 bases lying between them. The CDR3 runs 14 residues. CDR1 and CDR2 from the germline V gene are LGHNT and FRNRAP. The chain's CDR3 is CASGLLSQGNIQYF. The CDR3 nucleotides are TGTGCTAGTGGTTTGCTCTCCCAGGGAAACATTCAGTACTTC.

CDR3 sequence: CASSLGAGYEQYF. Here the CDR3 DNA reads TGTGCCAGCAGCTTGGGGGCCGGATACGAGCAGTACTTC. The chain uses TRBV7-2 and TRBJ2-7; a possible D gene is TRBD1 (6 bases). Germline CDR1 is SGHTA and CDR2 is FQGNSA. This CDR3 has 13 amino acids. Trimming shortened V by 3 bases and J by 4 bases, and 10 bases separated the two germline ends.

In its sample, this clone was seen a few times. V gene TRBV11-2 combines with J gene TRBJ2-1; TRBD2 matches at 8 bases. V shed 3 bases and J 5 bases; nucleotides not matched to a gene: 6. Germline assignment: CDR1 SGHAT and CDR2 FQNNGV. This CDR3 contains 15 residues. The CDR3 nucleotides are TGTGCCAGCAGCTTTTTTAGCGGGATTGACAATGAGCAGTTCTTC. Its translation: CASSFFSGIDNEQFF.

V and J are TRBV4-3 and TRBJ2-2, with TRBD1 identical over 8 bases. After removal of 2 bases from V and 4 bases from J, the junction contained 3 bases not matched to a gene. Per germline, CDR1 LGHNA and CDR2 YSLEER. The CDR3 length is 15 residues. CDR3 DNA: TGCGCCAGCAGCCAACTGACAGGGGCCACCGGGGAGCTGTTTTTT. Translating it yields CASSQLTGATGELFF.

J is TRBJ1-4 and V is TRBV27; 11 bases align to TRBD1. Germline V gene sequence: CDR1 MNHEY, CDR2 SMNVEV (reference sequence). CDR3 length equals 17 residues. The V and J ends lost 5 bases and 7 bases, in that order; junction bases with no gene match: 12. CDR3 amino acids: CASSIRTGGAGSEKLFF. The CDR3 nucleotides are TGTGCCAGCAGTATTCGGACAGGGGGCGCGGGTAGTGAAAAACTGTTTTTT.

CDR3 bases: TGCGCCAGCGGGGGAGGGGACACCGGGGAGCTGTTTTTT. Its translation is CASGGGDTGELFF. This chain uses TRBV5-1 with TRBJ2-2; 7 bases match TRBD2. The CDR3 is 13 amino acids. Germline CDR1 reads SGHRS; CDR2 reads YFSETQ. V lost 7 bases and J lost 3; bases outside the gene matches: 3.

The chain has TRBV27 and TRBJ2-1, with D possibly TRBD2 on 5 matching bases. V shed 8 bases and J shed 3 bases, with 11 bases lying between them. This CDR3 is built from 13 residues. CDR1 MNHEY and CDR2 SMNVEV come from the germline V gene (reference sequence). This chain's CDR3 is CASGLQSYNEQFF. In DNA form, the CDR3 reads TGTGCCAGCGGACTTCAGAGCTACAATGAGCAGTTCTTC.

This clone was picked up a small number of times. This chain connects TRBV29-1 to TRBJ1-1, with 7 bases that match TRBD1. Germline lookup yields CDR1 SQVTM and CDR2 ANQGSEA. J was trimmed by 4 bases and V by 4 bases; bases with no gene match: 6. CDR3 length equals 13 residues. The CDR3 is CSVATGLGTEAFF. The CDR3 coding sequence is TGCAGCGTTGCGACAGGGCTGGGCACTGAAGCTTTCTTT. Together with reference TRBV29-1 and TRBJ1-1, the CDR3 gives the full variable domain: SAVISQKPSRDICQRGTSLTIQCQVDSQVTMMFWYRQQPGQSLTLIATANQGSEATYESGFVIDKFPISRPNLTFSTLTVSNMSPEDSSIYLCSVATGLGTEAFFGQGTRLTVV.